The source of this T cell receptor (beta chain) is a study of T cell repertoires in cytomegalovirus infection. Background on the study: Selected CMV epitopes included recently identified HLA-C-restricted ones as well as well-studied HLA-B-restricted ones. Public TCR beta signatures indicated both CMV infection and matching HLA type. Findings and limits, study-wide: CMV carriers having the relevant HLA were flagged by cumulative public TCR beta family frequency. It was HLA-C-restricted CMV-specific TCR beta clonotypes that dominated the response ex vivo.

This CDR3 comprises 12 residues. V dropped 1 base and J dropped 10 bases, with 10 bases sitting between them. Germline loops: CDR1 LGHNA, CDR2 YSLEER. This clonotype was observed a few times. Its target is not known. MiXCR was run by TCRdb on the reads, yielding one entry per CDR3 protein. The sample shows 450,000 to 650,000 distinct CDR3 sequences, just under 40% of them seen only once. The sequencing here drew on cultured PBMCs, taken from culture after CMV antigen stimulation. The TCR was taken from a human donor in good health (CMV status not recorded). Some clones in this sample may be carry-over from other donors' samples. The V call is TRBV4-3, the J call TRBJ1-2, with D hard to call. The CDR3: CASSQGLASYTF. CDR3 nucleotide sequence: TGCGCCAGCAGCCAAGGGCTAGCGTCCTACACCTTC.